The source of this T cell receptor (beta chain) is a study of blood T cell repertoires in COVID-19 (dated by TCRdb to the early 2020s). Concerning the study at large: Collaborator samples came from the United States, Italy and Spain and covered acute and convalescent phases of COVID-19. The material from the prospective study consisted of cDNA or gDNA derived from T cells, B-cell-depleted T cells, or PBMCs. The dataset comprised deeply sampled blood TCRbeta repertoires from subjects exposed to, actively infected with, or recovered from COVID-19. The repertoires were released in a freely available public database intended as a resource for research on the immune response to SARS-CoV-2. The samples were drawn from the first 160 participants of the ongoing ImmuneRACE study and from 1,254 subjects provided by 6 global collaborators. The sample metadata nearly always contained a de-identified subject ID, COVID-19 status, age in years and sex. HLA class I and class II types, where available, came from metadata supplied by the sample provider rather than from assay-based typing. Study-level results and caveats: Clinical and demographic metadata were provided uncurated, with the amount varying by source and participant.

Participants in the prospective study were enrolled through a virtual design, were aged roughly 18 to 100 years, and lived in 20 to 30 United States geographic areas. In the prospective study, participants were assigned to cohorts based on the clinical history participants reported in a screening survey and a study questionnaire. In the prospective study, mobile phlebotomists collected whole blood, serum and a nasopharyngeal or oropharyngeal swab from each participant. Prospective study participants could optionally give additional blood draws and questionnaires over an approximately 2-month period. Blood samples from the prospective study were shipped frozen or at room temperature prior to DNA extraction. As to this clone: Its antigen remains undetermined. Base qualities are not provided; no much larger clone lies one nucleotide away.

Trimming takes 7 bases off V and 7 bases off J; junction bases not matched to a gene: 14. Including cysteine and phenylalanine, the CDR3 has 15 amino acids. Only CDR3 DNA is held: 45 bases, read in frame from base 1. Taken from the germline V gene, the CDR1 and CDR2 loops are MNHEY and SVGAGI. TCRbeta CDR3 regions were amplified from genomic DNA using the immunoSEQ Assay, a bias-controlled multiplex PCR. The original methods were these. Nucleated cell counts per sample were estimated from amplification of reference gene primers within the assay. To quantify the absolute abundance of each unique TCRbeta CDR3 rearrangement, sequence reads were collapsed and filtered. For each sample, productive Simpson clonality was calculated as the square root of Simpson's diversity index across productive rearrangements. TCRdb provides this immuneACCESS table in a form limited to in-frame rearrangements. Some clones are lacking; in checked studies, under half of them reflect an unresolved V gene, and why the rest are absent is not known. V and J calls and clone size are given by that table; D and trimming were obtained from the DNA. The sample records roughly 220,000 clones, about four fifths of which are singletons. Clones ranked in the top ten supply 1.3% of the sample.

Input material: PBMCs or T cells enriched from blood (not recorded which). This chain is built from TRBV6-5 and TRBJ1-2, with 8 middle bases fitting TRBD1. This clonotype was obtained from a woman aged 40 to 50 with acute COVID-19. The DNA reads as follows: TGTGCCAGCACCGACCGGGACAGGAGGAGTGTTGGCTACACCTTC. Translation gives CASTDRDRRSVGYTF.